The next 23 T cell receptor beta chains were all read from a single sample in a study of beta chain features in type 1 diabetes. The isolated RNA, all of it, was reverse transcribed, so expressed TCRB transcripts were what got sequenced. The method was immunoSEQ multiplex PCR; TCRdb's version includes in-frame clones alone and lacks a portion of them. In the table there are 250,000 or so clones, over 11% of which are singletons. General study findings and limits: Shortening that was moderate but significant affected the TCRB CDR3s of Type 1 diabetes patients in all four CD4+ subsets.

Antigens for these TCRs are unknown. Sequences were obtained from naive CD4+ T cells from blood. The receptors come from a man aged 25-45 years with type 1 diabetes.

The rearrangement joins TRBV30 to TRBJ2-5; TRBD2 matches at 7 bases. CDR1 and CDR2 from the germline V gene are GTSNPN and SVGIG (reference sequence). This CDR3 spans 15 amino acids. V trimming: 0 bases; J trimming: 4 bases; junction bases outside the gene matches: 8. The CDR3 reads CAWSVLAGARETQYF. The DNA for the CDR3 is TGTGCCTGGAGTGTACTTGCGGGAGCGCGAGAGACCCAGTACTTC.

This clone occurred a few times. The chain carries TRBV11-3 and TRBJ2-3; possibly TRBD2 for D (5 bases). Germline assignment: CDR1 SGHNT and CDR2 YENEEA. V lost 1 base and J 5 bases, leaving 10 bases between the germline ends. The CDR3 totals 14 residues. The chain's CDR3 is CASSLGGEEDTQYF. CDR3 nucleotide sequence: TGTGCCAGCAGCTTAGGGGGAGAGGAAGATACGCAGTATTTT.

CDR3 loop: CASSQGDRGSTEAFF. In DNA form, the CDR3 reads TGCGCCAGCAGCCAGGGAGACAGGGGGAGCACTGAAGCTTTCTTT. The chain is built from TRBV4-1 and TRBJ1-1, with 9 bases lining up with TRBD1. Germline trimming cut 3 bases from V and 4 bases from J; bases unmatched to any gene: 6. Germline V gene sequence: CDR1 MGHRA, CDR2 YSYEKL. The CDR3 spans 15 residues.

The genes are TRBV6-5 and TRBJ1-2; a possible D gene is TRBD1 (5 bases). The V gene lost 0 bases and the J gene lost 7 bases, with 9 bases spanning the gap. The germline gives CDR1 MNHEY, CDR2 SVGAGI. The length of the CDR3 is 13 residues. The DNA for the CDR3 is TGTGCCAGCAGTTACTCAGGGGACTCTGGCTACACCTTC. It translates to CASSYSGDSGYTF.

The table lists this clone with a few counts. The chain couples TRBV4-2 to TRBJ1-5, with D uncertain. There are 13 residues in the CDR3. V dropped 0 bases and J dropped 8 bases, with 8 bases sitting between them. Per germline, CDR1 LGHNA and CDR2 YNFKEQ. CDR3 residues: CASSQDWGEPQHF. Written as DNA, the CDR3 is TGTGCCAGCAGCCAAGATTGGGGAGAGCCCCAGCATTTT.

This clone was detected only a few times. This chain joins TRBV5-1 and TRBJ2-5; D may be TRBD2 (5 bases). The CDR3 has 13 amino acids. Germline CDR1 reads SGHRS; CDR2 reads YFSETQ. The V gene lost 1 base and the J gene lost 5 bases, with 9 bases spanning the gap. This CDR3 is CASSLKERETQYF. As DNA, the CDR3 is TGCGCCAGCAGCTTGAAAGAGCGGGAGACCCAGTACTTC.

In its sample, this clone was seen a few times. The chain has TRBV9 and TRBJ2-5; D not resolved. Germline values: CDR1 SGDLS, CDR2 YYNGEE. This CDR3 is 14 amino acids long. V lost 4 bases and J 5 bases, leaving 15 bases between the germline ends. CDR3 bases: TGTGCCAGCAGCAGTACAAGCCCCGGGGAGACCCAGTACTTC. Protein: CASSSTSPGETQYF.

This rearrangement joins TRBV6-6 to TRBJ2-1; tentative D call: TRBD2 (5 bases). The CDR3 covers 14 residues. Germline values: CDR1 MNHNY, CDR2 SVGAGI (reference sequence). Trimming stripped 6 bases from V and 7 bases from J, with 16 bases between. The CDR3 sequence: CASSPRAPGNEQFF. CDR3 nucleotides: TGTGCCAGCAGCCCCCGGGCCCCGGGGAATGAGCAGTTCTTC.

The chain recombines TRBV4-1 with TRBJ1-1; D may be TRBD1 (5 bases). The CDR3 runs 14 residues. In germline, CDR1 is MGHRA, CDR2 YSYEKL. Trimming removed 1 base at V and 10 bases at J, with 16 bases between. CDR3 sequence: CASSQAGVPMVAFF. The CDR3 DNA reads TGCGCCAGCAGCCAAGCGGGGGTTCCGATGGTAGCTTTCTTT.

The rearrangement joins TRBV5-1 to TRBJ2-7; 11 positions agree with TRBD2. This CDR3 contains 15 residues. From germline, CDR1 is SGHRS and CDR2 YFSETQ. The V segment lost 4 bases and the J segment 3 bases; nucleotides outside the gene matches: 6. The CDR3 DNA follows: TGCGCCAGCAGCCGAACTAGCGGGAGTAACTACGAGCAGTACTTC. Translation gives CASSRTSGSNYEQYF.

This clone was found a few times. CDR3 nucleotide sequence: TGTGCCAGCAGCTTACGATTAGATGCATCCTCCTACGAGCAGTACTTC. It specifies CASSLRLDASSYEQYF. This chain uses TRBV7-2 with TRBJ2-7; D is ambiguous. The CDR3 runs to 16 residues. The ends were cut back, 2 bases at V and 0 bases at J, with 14 bases in the middle. Germline CDR1 reads SGHTA; CDR2 reads FQGNSA.

This clone was seen more than once but under ten times. CDR3 in amino acids: CASSPNTEGTQYF. The CDR3 nucleotides read TGCGCCAGCAGCCCCAACACTGAGGGGACCCAGTACTTC. The chain links TRBV5-1 to TRBJ2-5; D is possibly TRBD2 (5 bases). V was pared by 4 bases and J by 7 bases, with 14 bases between. CDR1 is SGHRS, CDR2 YFSETQ, per germline. The CDR3 has 13 residues.

V is TRBV6-1 and J is TRBJ2-5; perhaps TRBD2 as D (6 bases). Trimming left V 0 bases short and J 9 bases short, with 14 bases between. Germline CDR1 is MNHNS and CDR2 is SASEGT. There are 14 residues in the CDR3. CDR3 bases: TGTGCCAGCAGTGAAGCTCCGGCTGGAGGGGCCCAGTACTTC. It translates to CASSEAPAGGAQYF.

As regards this clone: The sample has other DNA sequences that encode this CDR3 too. The chain uses TRBV18 and TRBJ2-5; D is possibly TRBD1 (6 bases). CDR3 size: 14 residues. CDR1 and CDR2 (germline): KGHSH, LQKENI. V lost 4 bases and J 1 base, leaving 10 bases between the germline ends. This CDR3 is CASSRGQPQETQYF. In DNA, the CDR3 is TGTGCCAGCTCACGAGGACAGCCCCAAGAGACCCAGTACTTC.

The chain employs TRBV14 and TRBJ2-5; TRBD2 matches 9 bases. The CDR3 contains 16 residues. J was trimmed by 5 bases and V by 3 bases; bases with no gene match: 10. Germline V gene data show CDR1 as SGHDN and CDR2 as FVKESK. CDR3 sequence (DNA): TGTGCCAGCAGCCATGATTTTAGCGGGAGAGGGGAGACCCAGTACTTC. Amino acids: CASSHDFSGRGETQYF.

The chain has TRBV11-2 and TRBJ1-1, with D perhaps TRBD1 (5 bases). Germline lookup yields CDR1 SGHAT and CDR2 FQNNGV. Trimming shortened V by 6 bases and J by 6 bases, and 11 bases separated the two germline ends. The CDR3 covers 12 residues. DNA of the CDR3: TGTGCCAGCAGTCGTCGGGGGTCTGAAGCTTTCTTT. This translates into CASSRRGSEAFF.

This clone occurred a few times. The rearrangement joins TRBV18 to TRBJ2-3; D call uncertain. The ends were cut back, 3 bases at V and 0 bases at J, with 10 bases in the middle. The germline CDR1 and CDR2 sequences are KGHSH and LQKENI. The CDR3 sequence is 15 residues long. The CDR3 nucleotides read TGTGCCAGCTCACCGATATTGGAGAGCACAGATACGCAGTATTTT. Amino acid sequence: CASSPILESTDTQYF.

The CDR3: CATSGREAGGYTF. The CDR3 DNA is TGTGCCACCAGCGGCCGGGAGGCAGGTGGCTACACCTTC. V and J are TRBV15 and TRBJ1-2; the D is unclear. The germline V and J ends were trimmed by 5 bases and 7 bases, with 14 bases remaining between them. The germline V gene has CDR1 LNHNV and CDR2 YYDKDF (reference sequence). The CDR3 is 13 amino acids.

This chain joins TRBV4-1 and TRBJ2-2, with 11 bases aligning to TRBD2. The V gene's germline CDR1 is MGHRA and CDR2 YSYEKL. V lost 1 base and J lost 4; bases outside the gene matches: 5. The CDR3 is 17 amino acids. Written as DNA, the CDR3 is TGCGCCAGCAGCCAAGTTAGCGGGGGGGCCTTCACCGGGGAGCTGTTTTTT. Its translation: CASSQVSGGAFTGELFF.

The chain recombines TRBV18 with TRBJ1-4; 7 bases match TRBD1. V was clipped by 3 bases and J by 2 bases; unmatched bases: 6. The CDR3 is made up of 16 amino acids. Looked up from germline, CDR1 is KGHSH and CDR2 is LQKENI. Written as DNA, the CDR3 is TGTGCCAGCTCACCGGGACAGCCGACGACTAATGAAAAACTGTTTTTT. Protein: CASSPGQPTTNEKLFF.

This chain links TRBV11-2 with TRBJ1-1; weak D call: TRBD1 (5 bases). CDR3 length: 15 residues. Germline CDR1 reads SGHAT; CDR2 reads FQNNGV. V dropped 2 bases and J dropped 1 base, with 11 bases sitting between them. The CDR3 region is CASSLTGLGNTEAFF. CDR3 DNA: TGTGCCAGCAGCTTAACAGGTCTGGGGAACACTGAAGCTTTCTTT.

This clone has more than one count but fewer than ten. The chain links TRBV7-2 to TRBJ2-7; the D gene is possibly TRBD1 (5 bases). Trimming cost V 0 bases and J 5 bases, with 11 bases left between them. This CDR3 region has 14 residues. Germline V lookup: CDR1 SGHTA, CDR2 FQGNSA. The CDR3 protein is CASSLAVGADEQYF. For the CDR3, the DNA is TGTGCCAGCAGCTTAGCTGTAGGGGCGGACGAGCAGTACTTC. Supplemented by reference TRBV7-2 and TRBJ2-7, the full variable domain reads GAGVSQSPSNKVTEKGKDVELRCDPISGHTALYWYRQSLGQGLEFLIYFQGNSAPDKSGLPSDRFSAERTGGSVSTLTIQRTQQEDSAVYLCASSLAVGADEQYFGPGTRLTVT.

The J gene is TRBJ1-5, the V gene TRBV5-1, with D possibly TRBD1 on 6 matching bases. The V gene's germline CDR1 is SGHRS and CDR2 YFSETQ. CDR3 size: 14 residues. The V and J ends lost 4 bases and 4 bases respectively, with 12 bases between them. In nucleotides, the CDR3 is TGCGCCAGCAGCCTCGGACAGCGGAATCAGCCCCAGCATTTT. Protein product: CASSLGQRNQPQHF.